This is a list of T cell receptor beta chains from one sample in a study of CD8+ T cells in alopecia areata. Profiled with immunoSEQ multiplex PCR; TCRdb holds only in-frame clones, not every one. The repertoire holds approximately 220,000 clones, roughly two fifths seen once, with more than 0.4% in the top ten. The source material was CD4+ T cells sorted from blood, sampled at approximately week 30, from a patient treated with tofacitinib. The source is a human donor with alopecia areata. Both conserved end residues are part of each CDR3. A D gene is named only where the DNA matches it firmly. Some rows mark clone size as missing; the rest say once, few, many or name a class of expanded clone.

>TRBV28|TRBJ2-7|NA|NA
TGTGCCAGCAGTTTATCGGGGAAAATACTCGACGAGCAGTACTTC
CASSLSGKILDEQYF
>TRBV15|TRBJ2-7|NA|NA
TGTGCCACCAGCAGAGATGTTTGGGGCGAGCAGTACTTC
CATSRDVWGEQYF
>TRBV4-1|TRBJ2-5|NA|TRBD1
TGCGCCAGCAGCCAACAACCAGGGGGCGAAGAGACCCAGTACTTC
CASSQQPGGEETQYF
>TRBV7-9|TRBJ1-4|NA|TRBD1
TGTGCCAGCAGCTTAGAGGAGGGGGCTTCCCTTTGGAAACTGTTTTTT
CASSLEEGASLWKLFF
>TRBV19|TRBJ1-6|few|TRBD1
TGTGCCAGTAGCGGACAGGGGGCGGACAATTCACCCCTCCACTTT
CASSGQGADNSPLHF
>TRBV2|TRBJ2-7|NA|TRBD2
TGTGCCAGCAGTCCCCGGGGAGTGGCTAGCGGGAGGGCGGCGCCCTACGAGCAGTACTTC
CASSPRGVASGRAAPYEQYF
>TRBV10-3|TRBJ1-5|few|TRBD1
TGTGCCATCAGTGATATGACAGGGAGCAATCAGCCCCAGCATTTT
CAISDMTGSNQPQHF
>TRBV25-1|TRBJ2-7|NA|NA
TGTGCCAGCAGTGATCTAGCGGAGCAGTACTTC
CASSDLAEQYF
>TRBV6-5|TRBJ1-2|few|NA
TGTGCCAGCACCCTGGGCGGTGCTTATGGCTACACCTTC
CASTLGGAYGYTF
>TRBV18|TRBJ2-7|NA|TRBD1
TGTGCCAGCTCATCCCCGGGACAGGGGGCTTCCTACGAGCAGTACTTC
CASSSPGQGASYEQYF
>TRBV14|TRBJ1-2|NA|NA
TGTGCCAGCAGCCAAGATAATGTCGGGATCCGTGGCTACACCTTC
CASSQDNVGIRGYTF